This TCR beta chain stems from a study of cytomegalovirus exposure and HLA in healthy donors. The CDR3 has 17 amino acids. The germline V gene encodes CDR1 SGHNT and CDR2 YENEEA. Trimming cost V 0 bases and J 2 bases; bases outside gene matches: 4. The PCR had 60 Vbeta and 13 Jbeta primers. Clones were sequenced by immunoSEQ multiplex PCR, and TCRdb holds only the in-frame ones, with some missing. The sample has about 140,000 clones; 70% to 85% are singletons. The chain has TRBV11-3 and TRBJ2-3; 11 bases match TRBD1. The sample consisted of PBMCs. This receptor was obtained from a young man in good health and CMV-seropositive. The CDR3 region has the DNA TGTGCCAGCAGCTTAGAAGTGGGACAGGGGGACACAGATACGCAGTATTTT. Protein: CASSLEVGQGDTDTQYF.